Each of the 26 T cell receptor beta chains below was sequenced from the same sample in a study of T cells in Graves' hyperthyroidism and ophthalmopathy. RNA transcripts were the template for amplifying TCR beta CDR3 regions. The HTBI primer set was used in a first-round RT-PCR of the TCR CDR3. MiXCR, run by TCRdb on the multiplex PCR reads, gives a single entry per CDR3 protein. The sample contains under 350,000 distinct CDR3 sequences, roughly an eighth of which appear only once. The sample comprised blood. These receptor sequences come from a woman aged 40 to 50 with Graves' ophthalmopathy.

DNA for the CDR3: TGTGCCAGTAGTACTCAAAGGGGAACTGAAGCTTTCTTT. Translated: CASSTQRGTEAFF. The J gene is TRBJ1-1, the V gene TRBV19; D possibly corresponds to TRBD1 (5 bases). The V end was cut by 4 bases, the J end by 5 bases, with 11 bases between. Germline V gives CDR1 LNHDA, CDR2 SQIVND (reference sequence). The CDR3 runs 13 residues.

This clonotype was seen a handful of times. J is TRBJ1-2 and V is TRBV30; 8 bases agree with TRBD1. Looked up from germline, CDR1 is GTSNPN and CDR2 is SVGIG (reference sequence). The CDR3 extends over 14 amino acids. V shed 2 bases and J 4 bases; nucleotides not matched to a gene: 6. CDR3 sequence reads: CAWSPGTGSYGYTF. The DNA for the CDR3 is TGTGCCTGGAGTCCAGGGACAGGTTCCTATGGCTACACCTTC.

This clonotype showed up many times. The CDR3 here is CASSQPDRRAFF. CDR3 DNA sequence: TGTGCCAGCAGCCAACCCGACCGGCGGGCTTTCTTT. The chain links TRBV11-2 to TRBJ1-1; D not certain. The germline gives CDR1 SGHAT, CDR2 FQNNGV. V shed 5 bases and J shed 11 bases, with 15 bases lying between them. The CDR3 contains 12 residues.

In this sample, this clonotype turned up many times. This chain joins TRBV11-2 and TRBJ2-1; TRBD1 matches at 7 bases. The germline CDR1 and CDR2 sequences are SGHAT and FQNNGV. Trimming cost V 1 base and J 4 bases; bases outside gene matches: 10. The CDR3 covers 17 residues. The CDR3, as DNA: TGTGCCAGCAGCTTAGGAGGGGGCCGGCGGTTTTACAATGAGCAGTTCTTC. Translation: CASSLGGGRRFYNEQFF.

This clonotype appeared a few times. The chain couples TRBV11-2 to TRBJ1-1, with D possibly TRBD1 on 6 matching bases. The V end was cut by 2 bases, the J end by 0 bases, with 10 bases between. This CDR3 has 15 residues. Germline V gene lookup returns CDR1 SGHAT and CDR2 FQNNGV. CDR3 sequence: CASSLQGYLNTEAFF. The DNA of the CDR3 is TGTGCCAGCAGCTTACAGGGGTATTTGAACACTGAAGCTTTCTTT.

Only a few counts were recorded for this clonotype. J is TRBJ2-3 and V is TRBV6-2 or TRBV6-3; D call uncertain. From germline, CDR1 is MNHEY and CDR2 SVGEGT. This CDR3 region has 14 residues. Between the trimmed V and J ends, which lost 7 bases and 2 bases, there was a span of 13 bases. The CDR3 DNA follows: TGTGCCAGCACCCCAGAGTGGAACACAGATACGCAGTATTTT. Protein: CASTPEWNTDTQYF.

This clonotype was counted many times. The V and J genes are TRBV24-1 and TRBJ2-3; a possible D gene is TRBD2 (5 bases). Germline V gene sequence: CDR1 KGHDR, CDR2 SFDVKD. V dropped 4 bases and J dropped 3 bases, with 16 bases sitting between them. This CDR3 has 16 residues. The CDR3 DNA reads TGTGCCACCAGTGAACCGCGTCGGGGTGCGACAGATACGCAGTATTTT. Protein product: CATSEPRRGATDTQYF.

This clonotype was seen at least ten times. The rearrangement links TRBV28 to TRBJ1-5; D is undetermined. The CDR3 extends over 14 amino acids. Germline CDR1 is MDHEN and CDR2 is SYDVKM. V was shortened by 6 bases and J by 3 bases, with 12 bases between the two germline ends. DNA for the CDR3: TGTGCCAGCAGACCCTATCTGTACAATCAGCCCCAGCATTTT. It specifies CASRPYLYNQPQHF. The complete variable domain, with remaining parts taken from reference TRBV28 and TRBJ1-5, reads DVKVTQSSRYLVKRTGEKVFLECVQDMDHENMFWYRQDPGLGLRLIYFSYDVKMKEKGDIPEGYSVSREKKERFSLILESASTNQTSMYLCASRPYLYNQPQHFGDGTRLSIL.

The chain links TRBV27 to TRBJ2-2; 7 nucleotides line up with TRBD2. V shed 8 bases, J shed 8 bases, and the junction held 11 bases outside the gene matches. The CDR3 spans 14 residues. CDR1 MNHEY and CDR2 SMNVEV come from the germline V gene (reference sequence). This CDR3 reads CASGLGGGPGELFF. The DNA for the CDR3 is TGTGCCAGCGGCTTGGGGGGGGGACCGGGGGAGCTGTTTTTT.

This clonotype was detected a few times. V usage is TRBV5-6 and J usage is TRBJ1-3; 10 bases are shared with TRBD1. The CDR3 has 16 amino acids. CDR1 SGHDT and CDR2 YYEEEE come from the germline V gene. The V segment lost 0 bases and the J segment 7 bases; nucleotides outside the gene matches: 7. The CDR3 nucleotides read TGTGCCAGCAGCTTGGAGACAGGGGGCGCAGGGAACACCATATATTTT. As protein: CASSLETGGAGNTIYF.

The chain carries TRBV14 and TRBJ2-3; D is perhaps TRBD1 (6 bases). Germline CDR1 reads SGHDN; CDR2 reads FVKESK. This CDR3 is 15 amino acids long. V lost 0 bases and J 5 bases, leaving 12 bases between the germline ends. The CDR3 spells CASSQDRGNLDTQYF. The CDR3 nucleotides are TGTGCCAGCAGCCAAGACAGGGGAAATTTAGATACGCAGTATTTT.

With regard to this clonotype: A much larger clone differs from this one at a single base, so this may be a read error. The J gene is TRBJ1-1, the V gene TRBV6-1; D possibly corresponds to TRBD1 (6 bases). Germline V lookup: CDR1 MNHNS, CDR2 SASEGT. The CDR3 runs to 13 residues. CDR3 protein: CASSDRDNTEASF. The CDR3 DNA is TGTGCCAGCAGTGACCGGGACAACACTGAAGCTTCCTTT.

In its sample, this clonotype was seen many times. The V and J genes are TRBV28 and TRBJ1-2; possible D gene TRBD1, 6 bases. This CDR3 comprises 13 residues. CDR1 and CDR2 from the germline V gene are MDHEN and SYDVKM. V was cut by 3 bases and J by 4 bases, with 9 bases left in between. The CDR3 protein is CASSFGTPYGYTF. The CDR3 nucleotides are TGTGCCAGCAGTTTCGGGACACCCTATGGCTACACCTTC.

This clonotype was counted between two and nine times. The chain recombines TRBV11-2 with TRBJ1-2; 7 bases agree with TRBD1. The junction had 11 bases not matched to a gene; V was cut back by 5 bases and J by 2 bases. In germline, CDR1 is SGHAT, CDR2 FQNNGV. CDR3 length equals 16 residues. This CDR3 is CASSVLYRGGNYGYTF. CDR3 nucleotides: TGTGCCAGCAGCGTATTATACAGGGGTGGAAACTATGGCTACACCTTC.

CDR3 DNA: TGTGCCATCAGTGACCAAGAGGGGGCCACAGATACGCAGTATTTT. Residues: CAISDQEGATDTQYF. The chain has TRBV10-3 and TRBJ2-3; 7 nucleotides agree with TRBD1. CDR3 size: 15 residues. With V trimmed by 3 bases and J by 2 bases, 5 bases remained unmatched. The germline gives CDR1 ENHRY, CDR2 SYGVKD.

The table lists this clonotype with many counts. The V gene is TRBV28, the J gene TRBJ2-7, with 12 bases fitting TRBD2. Germline CDR1 is MDHEN and CDR2 is SYDVKM. CDR3 length: 14 residues. With V trimmed by 6 bases and J by 7 bases, 7 bases remained unmatched. In DNA form, the CDR3 reads TGTGCCAGCAGAGGGACTAGCGGGCCCGGGGAGCAGTACTTC. Amino acids: CASRGTSGPGEQYF.

This clonotype showed up many times. The chain carries TRBV28 and TRBJ1-5, with D perhaps matching TRBD1 (5 bases). CDR1 is MDHEN and CDR2 is SYDVKM in the germline V gene. The CDR3 loop spans 17 amino acids. Trimming left V 6 bases short and J 1 base short, with 19 bases between. The CDR3 protein is CASRRTTLRDSNQPQHF. The CDR3 nucleotides read TGTGCCAGCAGACGTACAACCCTCCGGGACAGCAATCAGCCCCAGCATTTT. Based on the CDR3 plus reference TRBV28 and TRBJ1-5, the full variable domain is DVKVTQSSRYLVKRTGEKVFLECVQDMDHENMFWYRQDPGLGLRLIYFSYDVKMKEKGDIPEGYSVSREKKERFSLILESASTNQTSMYLCASRRTTLRDSNQPQHFGDGTRLSIL.

This clonotype appeared many times. This chain uses TRBV27 with TRBJ1-1; no clear D. CDR1 and CDR2 (germline): MNHEY, SMNVEV (reference sequence). V gave up 2 bases and J gave up 4 bases, with 11 bases separating them. CDR3 length: 14 amino acids. The CDR3: CASSLKREGTEAFF. CDR3 nucleotides: TGTGCCAGCAGTTTAAAGAGGGAGGGCACTGAAGCTTTCTTT.

The table lists this clonotype with many counts. V is TRBV12-3 or TRBV12-4 and J is TRBJ1-4; possible D gene TRBD1, 5 bases. The V end lost 3 bases, the J end lost 0 bases, and 11 bases lay between the germline ends. CDR3 size: 16 residues. The CDR3 here is CASSFAKGSTNEKLFF. In DNA form, the CDR3 reads TGTGCCAGCAGTTTCGCGAAGGGGTCAACTAATGAAAAACTGTTTTTT.

This clonotype was recorded at least ten times. The chain uses TRBV3-1 and TRBJ1-1, with D unclear. The CDR3 totals 16 residues. CDR1 is LGHDT and CDR2 is YNNKEL in the germline V gene (reference sequence). Trimming removed 0 bases from V and 4 bases from J, with 15 bases in between. The CDR3 is CASSQDKPEFITEAFF. The CDR3 DNA reads TGTGCCAGCAGCCAAGATAAGCCGGAATTCATCACTGAAGCTTTCTTT.

The table lists this clonotype with many counts. The chain couples TRBV30 to TRBJ2-1, with TRBD2 identical over 12 bases. Trimming cost V 7 bases and J 6 bases; bases outside gene matches: 7. This CDR3 is built from 14 residues. Germline V gives CDR1 GTSNPN, CDR2 SVGIG (reference sequence). CDR3 in amino acids: CAFMTSGSPNEQFF. CDR3 coding DNA: TGTGCCTTCATGACTAGCGGGAGTCCCAATGAGCAGTTCTTC.

This clonotype was counted only a few times. The V gene is TRBV19, the J gene TRBJ2-6; TRBD2 matches 12 bases. The CDR3 is 18 amino acids. Germline loops: CDR1 LNHDA, CDR2 SQIVND (reference sequence). Unmatched junction bases numbered 4, after V lost 3 bases and J lost 1 base. In DNA, the CDR3 is TGTGCCAGTAGTATGCTGACTAGCGGGAGTTCTGGGGCCAACGTCCTGACTTTC. It encodes CASSMLTSGSSGANVLTF.

This clonotype has only a few counts. V gene TRBV5-1 combines with J gene TRBJ2-7; the D gene is possibly TRBD2 (7 bases). The V and J ends lost 0 bases and 5 bases respectively, with 12 bases between them. This CDR3 comprises 14 residues. Per germline, CDR1 SGHRS and CDR2 YFSETQ. CDR3 protein: CASSLEGGENEQYF. The CDR3 DNA is TGCGCCAGCAGCTTGGAGGGGGGGGAAAACGAGCAGTACTTC.

The chain carries TRBV6-5 and TRBJ2-7, with D possibly called TRBD1 or TRBD2 (7 bases each). The CDR3 runs 18 residues. Looked up from germline, CDR1 is MNHEY and CDR2 is SVGAGI. The V and J ends lost 2 bases and 1 base respectively, with 21 bases between them. This CDR3 is CASSYPRFSGGESYEQYF. CDR3 sequence (DNA): TGTGCCAGCAGTTACCCCCGTTTTTCAGGGGGGGAATCCTACGAGCAGTACTTC.

In its sample, this clonotype ranks as medium-sized. The chain employs TRBV5-1 and TRBJ1-2, with D hard to call. CDR3 length: 14 amino acids. Germline V gives CDR1 SGHRS, CDR2 YFSETQ. Trimming took 0 bases from V and 1 from J, leaving 7 bases between them. Here the CDR3 reads CASSLGAGNYGYTF. The CDR3 nucleotides are TGCGCCAGCAGCTTGGGGGCTGGTAACTATGGCTACACCTTC.

This clonotype was observed many times. The genes are TRBV6-1 and TRBJ2-1; 7 positions agree with TRBD2. V shed 3 bases and J 6 bases; nucleotides not matched to a gene: 8. The CDR3 totals 15 residues. Per the germline V gene, CDR1 is MNHNS and CDR2 is SASEGT. The CDR3 sequence: CASSDGPSGLNEQFF. CDR3 coding DNA: TGTGCCAGCAGTGACGGCCCTAGCGGACTCAATGAGCAGTTCTTC.